This record covers a single T cell receptor (beta chain). The data were obtained in a study of metastatic and nonmetastatic thyroid tumors. TCRdb redid the clone calls on the PCR reads using MiXCR. The table records around 20,000 clones, about 30% of them present only once. No treatment had been given to any patient before thyroid surgery. The sequencing sample was made of blood. The sequence came from a female donor with papillary thyroid cancer or a benign thyroid nodule (not recorded which). Some clones in this sample may be carry-over from other donors' samples.

The DNA for the CDR3 is TGTGCCAGCAGCTCTTCCGGGACAGGGATCGCTGAAGCTTTCTTT. This sequence encodes CASSSSGTGIAEAFF. The chain uses TRBV11-2 and TRBJ1-1, with TRBD1 matching 9 bases. The length of the CDR3 is 15 residues. Germline V gene sequence: CDR1 SGHAT, CDR2 FQNNGV. The V and J ends lost 4 bases and 6 bases, in that order; junction bases with no gene match: 9.